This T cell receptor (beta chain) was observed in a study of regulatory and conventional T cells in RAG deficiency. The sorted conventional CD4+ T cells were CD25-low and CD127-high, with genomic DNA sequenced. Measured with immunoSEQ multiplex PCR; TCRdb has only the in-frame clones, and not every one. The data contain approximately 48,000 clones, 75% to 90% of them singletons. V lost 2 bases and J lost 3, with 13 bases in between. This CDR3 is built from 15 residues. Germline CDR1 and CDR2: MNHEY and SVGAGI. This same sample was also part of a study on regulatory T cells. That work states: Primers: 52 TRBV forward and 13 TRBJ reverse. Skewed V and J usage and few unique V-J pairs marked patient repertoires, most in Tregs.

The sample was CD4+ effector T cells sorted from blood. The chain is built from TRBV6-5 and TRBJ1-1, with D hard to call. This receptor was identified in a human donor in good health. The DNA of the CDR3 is TGTGCCAGCAGTTACCAATCAAACCTCGACACTGAAGCTTTCTTT. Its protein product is CASSYQSNLDTEAFF.